This TCR beta chain was retrieved from a study of cytomegalovirus exposure and HLA in healthy donors. Trimming cost V 6 bases and J 0 bases, with 9 bases left between them. From germline, CDR1 is MNHNY and CDR2 SVGAGI (reference sequence). The CDR3 has 14 residues. PCR employed 60 Vbeta and 13 Jbeta primers. Assay used: immunoSEQ multiplex PCR; TCRdb lists only in-frame clones, some missing. The data show 110,000 to 150,000 clones, about 78% seen once. The chain uses TRBV6-6 and TRBJ1-3; D gene ambiguous. Material: PBMCs. This clonotype was sampled from a male donor in good health and CMV-seronegative. The CDR3 nucleotides read TGTGCCAGCAGCCCCGACAACTCTGGAAACACCATATATTTT. Its protein is CASSPDNSGNTIYF.